This T cell receptor (beta chain) was recovered during a study of Ad26.COV2.S vaccination and SARS-CoV-2 variants. Profiled with immunoSEQ multiplex PCR; TCRdb holds only in-frame clones, not every one. The table has about 350,000 clones, 80% to 90% seen once; the top ten hold around 3.5%. Treatment indicated: about 20 received Ad26.COV2.S at low or high dose, single or two shots; roughly five received placebo; per-sample allocation not given. Material that was analyzed had been drawn on day 63 after the first vaccine or placebo injection. CDR1 is SNHLY and CDR2 is FYNNEI in the germline V gene. Trimming stripped 7 bases from V and 5 bases from J, with 9 bases between. The CDR3 is made up of 12 amino acids.

Sequencing was performed on peripheral blood, taken in a trial of Ad26.COV2.S vaccine versus placebo. V gene TRBV2 combines with J gene TRBJ2-1; a possible D gene is TRBD1 (5 bases). The TCR sequence derives from a person aged 18-65 years who received the Ad26.COV2.S COVID-19 vaccine or a placebo. The CDR3 loop reads CASMTVNNEQFF. The CDR3 DNA sequence: TGTGCCAGCATGACAGTAAACAATGAGCAGTTCTTC.